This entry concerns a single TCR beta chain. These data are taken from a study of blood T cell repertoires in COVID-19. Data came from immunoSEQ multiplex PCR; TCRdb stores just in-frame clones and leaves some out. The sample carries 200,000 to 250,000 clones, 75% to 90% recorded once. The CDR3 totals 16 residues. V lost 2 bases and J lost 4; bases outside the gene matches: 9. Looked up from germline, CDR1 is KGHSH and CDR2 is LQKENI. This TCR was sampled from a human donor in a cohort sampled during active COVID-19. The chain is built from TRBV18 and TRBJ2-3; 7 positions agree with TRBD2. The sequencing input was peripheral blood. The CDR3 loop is CASSPWGGASSDTQYF. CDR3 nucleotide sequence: TGTGCCAGCTCACCATGGGGGGGAGCTAGCTCAGATACGCAGTATTTT.